This is a list of T cell receptor beta chains from one sample in a study of blood T cell repertoires in COVID-19. Here immunoSEQ multiplex PCR was the method, and the copy in TCRdb shows in-frame clones only, minus some. The sample contains more than 100,000 clones, roughly three quarters of which appear only once. The sample taken for sequencing was peripheral blood. The origin of the receptors is a woman older than 75 with acute or convalescent COVID-19. Each CDR3 is given with its conserved first and last residue. The D gene is left open where the match is weak. Size is omitted from some rows. Given values are once, few, many or a class for expanded clones.

>TRBD2|NA|TRBV7-3|TRBJ2-5
TGTGCCAGCAGCTTCGGGACTAGCGGGGGGGCCAGGGAGACCCAGTACTTC
CASSFGTSGGARETQYF
>TRBD1|NA|TRBV4-3|TRBJ1-2
TGCGCCAGCAGCCAAGACCGAGACAGGGTTGGCTACACCTTC
CASSQDRDRVGYTF
>TRBD1|NA|TRBV29-1|TRBJ2-1
TGCAGCGTATCTCGGGACAGGCACGTTCGTGAGCAGTTCTTC
CSVSRDRHVREQFF
>TRBD2|NA|TRBV18|TRBJ2-5
TGTGCCAGCTCACGGGGTCGGGAGGCCCGGGAGACCCAGTACTTC
CASSRGREARETQYF
>NA|NA|TRBV19|TRBJ2-1
TGTGCCAGTAGTATAGGGGGGCGGCAGGGCAAGTTCTTC
CASSIGGRQGKFF
>NA|NA|TRBV24-1|TRBJ2-3
TGTGCCACCAGGGGGCCCCAGCCAGATACGCAGTATTTT
CATRGPQPDTQYF
>NA|NA|TRBV20-1|TRBJ2-3
TGCAGTGCTAAGACAGCCCAGGCGCAGTATTTT
CSAKTAQAQYF
>TRBD2|once|TRBV28|TRBJ2-7
TGTGCCAGCAGTTCGGGAGGACTAGCGGGAGACATCCACGAGCAGTACTTC
CASSSGGLAGDIHEQYF
>TRBD1|NA|TRBV19|TRBJ2-2
TGTGCCAGCAGTCATGACAGGGGAACCGGGGAGCTGTTTTTT
CASSHDRGTGELFF
>NA|NA|TRBV19|TRBJ2-5
TGTGCCAGTAGTATCGCCCAAGCGGTGCGGTTTCAAGAGACCCAGTACTTC
CASSIAQAVRFQETQYF
>TRBD1|NA|TRBV29-1|TRBJ2-3
TGCAGCGTGGAAGGACAGGGCGGCGATACGCAGTATTTT
CSVEGQGGDTQYF
>NA|NA|TRBV18|TRBJ2-7
TGTGCCAGCTCACCCGGGTCCTACGAGCAGTACTTC
CASSPGSYEQYF
>NA|NA|TRBV19|TRBJ2-2
TGTGCCAGTATAGGGCACCGGGACTTCCAGAACACCGGGGAGCTGTTTTTT
CASIGHRDFQNTGELFF
>TRBD1|NA|TRBV3-1/TRBV3-2|TRBJ1-2
TGTGCCAGCAGCCAACCTAGGGGGGACAGGGGTAGCTATGGCTACACCTTC
CASSQPRGDRGSYGYTF
>NA|NA|TRBV11-3|TRBJ2-1
TGTGCCAGCAGCTTGGGGGAGGAGGGGAATGAGCAGTTCTTC
CASSLGEEGNEQFF
>NA|NA|TRBV7-2|TRBJ1-3
TGTGCCAGCAGCTCCGCTTTACAAGGAAACACCATATATTTT
CASSSALQGNTIYF
>NA|NA|TRBV30|TRBJ1-2
TGTGCCTGGAGTGTCCGGGACACTTATGGCTACACCTTC
CAWSVRDTYGYTF
>NA|NA|TRBV7-2|TRBJ2-2
TGTGCCAGCAGCTTACGACGGGTTGACACCGGGGAGCTGTTTTTT
CASSLRRVDTGELFF
>NA|NA|TRBV30|TRBJ1-5
TGTGCCTGGAGTCGGCCTCCCGTCGGGATTCAGCCCCAGCATTTT
CAWSRPPVGIQPQHF
>NA|once|TRBV6-5|TRBJ1-1
TGTGCCAGCAGTTTCCAAAACACTGAAGCTTTCTTT
CASSFQNTEAFF
>TRBD1|NA|TRBV30|TRBJ2-1
TGTGCCGGAGCAGGGGGCGAGGACTCCTACAATGAGCAGTTCTTC
CAGAGGEDSYNEQFF
>TRBD2|NA|TRBV29-1|TRBJ2-1
TGCAGCGTTGACGCGAAGGGTGGGCTAGCGGGAGTAATGGATGAGCAGTTCTTC
CSVDAKGGLAGVMDEQFF
>TRBD1|NA|TRBV10-3|TRBJ1-1
TGTGCCATCAGTGGGATGGAGGGGGCAGACACTGAAGCTTTCTTT
CAISGMEGADTEAFF
>NA|NA|TRBV19|TRBJ1-2
TGTGCCAGTAGAGGAGGGGATGGCTACACCTTC
CASRGGDGYTF
>TRBD1|NA|TRBV3-1/TRBV3-2|TRBJ1-1
TGTGCCAGCAGCCTCAAGGGACAGGGAAAGACTGAAGCTTTCTTT
CASSLKGQGKTEAFF